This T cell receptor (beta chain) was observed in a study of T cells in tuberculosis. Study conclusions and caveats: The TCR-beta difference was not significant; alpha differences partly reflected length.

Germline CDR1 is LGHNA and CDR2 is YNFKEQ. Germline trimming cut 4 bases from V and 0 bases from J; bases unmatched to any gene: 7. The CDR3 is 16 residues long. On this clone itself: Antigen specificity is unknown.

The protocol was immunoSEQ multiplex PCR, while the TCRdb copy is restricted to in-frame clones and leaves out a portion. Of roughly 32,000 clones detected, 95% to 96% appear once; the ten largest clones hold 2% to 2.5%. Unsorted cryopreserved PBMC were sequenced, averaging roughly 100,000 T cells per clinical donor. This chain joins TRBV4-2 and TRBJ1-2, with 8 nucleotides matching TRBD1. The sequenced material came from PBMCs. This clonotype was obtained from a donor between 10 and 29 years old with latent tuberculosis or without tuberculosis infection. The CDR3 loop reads CASSRGQGSANYGYTF. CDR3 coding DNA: TGTGCCAGCAGCCGTGGACAGGGCTCAGCTAACTATGGCTACACCTTC.